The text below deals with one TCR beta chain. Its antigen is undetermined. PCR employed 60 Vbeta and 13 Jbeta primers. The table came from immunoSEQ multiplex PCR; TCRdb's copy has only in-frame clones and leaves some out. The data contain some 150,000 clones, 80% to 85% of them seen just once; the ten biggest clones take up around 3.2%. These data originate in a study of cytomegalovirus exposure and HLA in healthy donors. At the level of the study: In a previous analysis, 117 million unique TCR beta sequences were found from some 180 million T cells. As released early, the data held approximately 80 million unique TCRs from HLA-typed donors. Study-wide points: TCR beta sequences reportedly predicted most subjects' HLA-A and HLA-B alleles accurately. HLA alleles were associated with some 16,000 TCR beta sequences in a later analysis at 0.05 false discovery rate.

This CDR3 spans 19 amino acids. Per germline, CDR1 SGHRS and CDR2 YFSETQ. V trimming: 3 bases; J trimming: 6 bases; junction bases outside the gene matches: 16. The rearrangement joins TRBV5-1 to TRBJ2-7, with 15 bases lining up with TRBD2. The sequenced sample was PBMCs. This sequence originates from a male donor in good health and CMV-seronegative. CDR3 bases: TGCGCCAGCAGCTCGTTAGGACTAGCGGGGGGGAATTTCCCTGGCGAGCAGTACTTC. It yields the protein CASSSLGLAGGNFPGEQYF.